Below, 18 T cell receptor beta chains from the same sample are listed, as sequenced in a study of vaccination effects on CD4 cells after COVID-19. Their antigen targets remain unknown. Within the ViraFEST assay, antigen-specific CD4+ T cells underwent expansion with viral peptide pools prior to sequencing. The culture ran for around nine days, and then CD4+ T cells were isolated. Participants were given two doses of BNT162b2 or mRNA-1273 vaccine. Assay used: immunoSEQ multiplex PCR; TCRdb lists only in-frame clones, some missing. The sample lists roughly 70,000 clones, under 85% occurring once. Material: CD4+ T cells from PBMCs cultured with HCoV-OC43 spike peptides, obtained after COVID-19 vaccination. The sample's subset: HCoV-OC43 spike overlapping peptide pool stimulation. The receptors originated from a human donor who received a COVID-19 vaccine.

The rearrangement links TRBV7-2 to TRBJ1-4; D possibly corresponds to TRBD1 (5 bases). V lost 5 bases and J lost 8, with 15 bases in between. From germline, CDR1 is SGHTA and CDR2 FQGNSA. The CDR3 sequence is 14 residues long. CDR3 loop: CASSPGDGQEKLFF. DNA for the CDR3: TGTGCCAGCAGCCCCGGAGACGGACAAGAAAAACTGTTTTTT.

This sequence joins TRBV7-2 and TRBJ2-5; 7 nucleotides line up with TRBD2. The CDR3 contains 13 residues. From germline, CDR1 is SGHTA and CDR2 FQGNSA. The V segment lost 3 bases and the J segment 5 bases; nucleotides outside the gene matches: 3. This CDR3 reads CASSFSGRETQYF. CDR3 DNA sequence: TGTGCCAGCAGCTTCTCCGGGAGGGAGACCCAGTACTTC.

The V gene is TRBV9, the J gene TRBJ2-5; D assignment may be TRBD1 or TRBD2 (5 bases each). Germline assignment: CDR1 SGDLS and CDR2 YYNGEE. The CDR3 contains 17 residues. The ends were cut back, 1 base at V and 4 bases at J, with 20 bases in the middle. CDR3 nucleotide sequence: TGTGCCAGCAGCGTAATCCCGACATCGGCCGGGGCAGAGACCCAGTACTTC. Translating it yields CASSVIPTSAGAETQYF.

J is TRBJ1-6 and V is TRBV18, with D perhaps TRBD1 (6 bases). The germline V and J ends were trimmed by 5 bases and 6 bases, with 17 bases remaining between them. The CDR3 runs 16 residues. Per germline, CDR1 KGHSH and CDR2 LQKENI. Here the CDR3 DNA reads TGTGCCAGCTCAGCCCAGGGGAGTGGTGGTAATTCACCCCTCCACTTT. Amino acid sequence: CASSAQGSGGNSPLHF.

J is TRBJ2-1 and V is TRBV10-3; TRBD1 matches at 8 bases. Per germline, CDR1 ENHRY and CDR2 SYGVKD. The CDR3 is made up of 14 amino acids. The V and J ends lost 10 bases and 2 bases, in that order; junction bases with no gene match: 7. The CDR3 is CATETGVTYNEQFF. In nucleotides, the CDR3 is TGTGCCACCGAGACAGGGGTAACCTACAATGAGCAGTTCTTC.

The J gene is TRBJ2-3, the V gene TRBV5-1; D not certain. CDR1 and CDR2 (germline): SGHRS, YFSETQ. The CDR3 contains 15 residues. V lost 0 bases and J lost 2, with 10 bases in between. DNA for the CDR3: TGCGCCAGCAGCTTGGACCGCCCGGTCACAGATACGCAGTATTTT. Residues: CASSLDRPVTDTQYF.

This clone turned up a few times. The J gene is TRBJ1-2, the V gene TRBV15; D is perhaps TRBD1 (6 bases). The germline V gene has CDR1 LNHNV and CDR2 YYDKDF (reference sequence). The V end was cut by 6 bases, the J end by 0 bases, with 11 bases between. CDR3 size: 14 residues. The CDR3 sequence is CATRGRGANYGYTF. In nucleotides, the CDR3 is TGTGCCACCAGGGGCAGGGGTGCTAACTATGGCTACACCTTC.

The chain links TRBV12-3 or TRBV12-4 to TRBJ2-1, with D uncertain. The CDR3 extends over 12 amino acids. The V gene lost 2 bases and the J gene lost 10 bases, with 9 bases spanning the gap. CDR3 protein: CASSLLANEQFF. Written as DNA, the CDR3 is TGTGCCAGCAGTTTACTGGCAAACGAGCAGTTCTTC.

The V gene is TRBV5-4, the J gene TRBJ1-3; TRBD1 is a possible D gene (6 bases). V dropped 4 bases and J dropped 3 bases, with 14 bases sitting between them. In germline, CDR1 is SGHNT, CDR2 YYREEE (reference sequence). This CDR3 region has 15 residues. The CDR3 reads CASSQATGYGNTIYF. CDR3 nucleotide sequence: TGTGCCAGCAGCCAAGCGACAGGATATGGAAACACCATATATTTT.

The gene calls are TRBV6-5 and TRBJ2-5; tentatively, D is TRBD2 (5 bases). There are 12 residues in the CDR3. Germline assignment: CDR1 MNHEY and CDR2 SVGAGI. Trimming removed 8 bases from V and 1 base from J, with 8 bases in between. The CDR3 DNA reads TGTGCCAGCGGGCGGGTCCAAGAGACCCAGTACTTC. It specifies CASGRVQETQYF.

CDR3 amino acids: CASRIREAYGYTF. As DNA, the CDR3 is TGCGCCAGCAGAATCAGGGAGGCGTATGGCTACACCTTC. V usage is TRBV5-1 and J usage is TRBJ1-2; tentative D call: TRBD1 (5 bases). V was pared by 5 bases and J by 5 bases, with 13 bases between. The CDR3 loop spans 13 amino acids. Germline CDR1 reads SGHRS; CDR2 reads YFSETQ.

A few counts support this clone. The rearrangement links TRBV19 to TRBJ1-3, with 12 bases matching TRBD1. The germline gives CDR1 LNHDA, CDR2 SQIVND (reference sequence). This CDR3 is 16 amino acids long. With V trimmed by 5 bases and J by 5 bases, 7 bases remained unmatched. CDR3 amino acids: CASSPSRDRGRNTIYF. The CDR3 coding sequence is TGTGCCAGTAGTCCTTCCCGGGACAGGGGGCGAAACACCATATATTTT.

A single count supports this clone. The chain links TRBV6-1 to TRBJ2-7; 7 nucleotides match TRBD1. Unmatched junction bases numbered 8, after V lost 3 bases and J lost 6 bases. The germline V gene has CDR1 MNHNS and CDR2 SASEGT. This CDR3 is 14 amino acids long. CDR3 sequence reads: CASSDGQGVIEQYV. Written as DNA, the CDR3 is TGTGCCAGCAGTGACGGGCAGGGGGTTATCGAGCAGTACGTC.

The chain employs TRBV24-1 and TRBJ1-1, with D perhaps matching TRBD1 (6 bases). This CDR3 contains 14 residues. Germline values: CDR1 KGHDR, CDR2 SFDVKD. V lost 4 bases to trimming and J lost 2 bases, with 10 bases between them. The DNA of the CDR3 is TGTGCCACCAGTGACGGACAGATTAACACTGAAGCTTTCTTT. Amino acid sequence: CATSDGQINTEAFF.

DNA of the CDR3: TGTGCCAGCAGCCAAGATCCCTTTTACCAAGAGACCCAGTACTTC. This translates into CASSQDPFYQETQYF. J is TRBJ2-5 and V is TRBV3-1 (or the pseudogene TRBV3-2); no definite D call. V was cut by 0 bases and J by 0 bases, with 8 bases left in between. This CDR3 contains 15 residues. The germline CDR1 and CDR2 sequences are LGHDT and YNNKEL (reference sequence).

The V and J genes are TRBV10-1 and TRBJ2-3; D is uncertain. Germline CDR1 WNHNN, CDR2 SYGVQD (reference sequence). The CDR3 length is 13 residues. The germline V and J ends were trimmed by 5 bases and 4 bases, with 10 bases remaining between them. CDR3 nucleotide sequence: TGCGCCAGCAGTAATCCGTTCCCAGATACGCAGTATTTT. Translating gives CASSNPFPDTQYF.

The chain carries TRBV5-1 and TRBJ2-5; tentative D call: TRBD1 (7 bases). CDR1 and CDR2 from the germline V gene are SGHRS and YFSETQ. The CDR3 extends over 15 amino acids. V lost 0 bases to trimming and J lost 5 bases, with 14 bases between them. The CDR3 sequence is CASSLGPSGGETQYF. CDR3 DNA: TGCGCCAGCAGCTTGGGGCCGTCAGGGGGGGAGACCCAGTACTTC. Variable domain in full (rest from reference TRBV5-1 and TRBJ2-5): KAGVTQTPRYLIKTRGQQVTLSCSPISGHRSVSWYQQTPGQGLQFLFEYFSETQRNKGNFPGRFSGRQFSNSRSEMNVSTLELGDSALYLCASSLGPSGGETQYFGPGTRLLVL.

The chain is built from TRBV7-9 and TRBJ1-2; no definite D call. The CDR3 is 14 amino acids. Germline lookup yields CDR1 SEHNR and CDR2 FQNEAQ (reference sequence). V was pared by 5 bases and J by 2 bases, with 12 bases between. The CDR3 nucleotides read TGTGCCAGCAGCCCGAATACAGAGAACTATGGCTACACCTTC. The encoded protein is CASSPNTENYGYTF. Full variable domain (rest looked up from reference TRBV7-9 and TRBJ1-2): DTGVSQNPRHKITKRGQNVTFRCDPISEHNRLYWYRQTLGQGPEFLTYFQNEAQLEKSRLLSDRFSAERPKGSFSTLEIQRTEQGDSAMYLCASSPNTENYGYTFGSGTRLTVV.